Below, 8 T cell receptor beta chains from the same sample are listed, as sequenced in a study of blood T cells in healthy people across ages. The authors ran a second PCR of about 6 to 11 cycles using a sample-barcoded 5' primer and a J-beta primer mix. TCRdb re-analysed the 5' RACE reads in MiXCR, keeping a single row per CDR3 protein. Of approximately 800,000 distinct CDR3 sequences listed, 30% to 45% were seen once; the top ten hold 10% to 15%. Sequencing was done on a sample of blood. The receptors were sampled from a man aged 18 to 30 in good health.

The CDR3: CASGVVAGKLFF. CDR3 DNA: TGTGCCAGCGGGGTAGTTGCTGGAAAACTGTTTTTT. The V and J genes are TRBV12-3 or TRBV12-4 and TRBJ1-4; D is unclear. CDR3 length: 12 residues. Trimming left V 8 bases short and J 10 bases short, with 14 bases between.

The sample holds many counts of this clonotype. The V and J genes are TRBV20-1 and TRBJ2-3; 7 bases map to TRBD2. Germline V gene sequence: CDR1 DFQATT, CDR2 SNEGSKA (reference sequence). CDR3 length equals 14 residues. The CDR3 is CSAKGLAGTDTQYF. The CDR3 nucleotides read TGCAGCGCGAAGGGGCTAGCGGGCACAGATACGCAGTATTTT.

Details on this clonotype: This may be a read error: a much more frequent sequence differs by one nucleotide. The chain combines TRBV5-1 with TRBJ2-1; D is ambiguous. Trimming shortened V by 4 bases and J by 6 bases, and 17 bases separated the two germline ends. Germline V gene data show CDR1 as SGHRS and CDR2 as YFSETQ. CDR3 size: 15 residues. The CDR3 coding sequence is TGCGCCAGCAGCCCCAAGACTGGGATGGGCAATGAGCAGTTCTTC. Encoded protein: CASSPKTGMGNEQFF.

The V call is TRBV6-2 or TRBV6-3, the J call TRBJ1-5; D is uncertain. Trimming shortened V by 1 base and J by 1 base, and 5 bases separated the two germline ends. The CDR3 consists of 14 residues. Germline CDR1 is MNHEY and CDR2 is SVGEGT. CDR3 residues: CASSYLGSNQPQHF. Written as DNA, the CDR3 is TGTGCCAGCAGTTACTTGGGGAGCAATCAGCCCCAGCATTTT.

A note on this clonotype: Just one base apart from a much larger clone, this may be a read error. The chain couples TRBV9 to TRBJ2-3, with D possibly being TRBD1 (6 bases). The CDR3 has 11 amino acids. Germline lookup yields CDR1 SGDLS and CDR2 YYNGEE. The CDR3 region has the DNA TGTGCCGGCAGCGTAGGGGGACAGCAGTATTTT. It translates to CAGSVGGQQYF. Full variable domain (remainder filled in from reference TRBV9 and TRBJ2-3): DSGVTQTPKHLITATGQRVTLRCSPRSGDLSVYWYQQSLDQGLQFLIQYYNGEERAKGNILERFSAQQFPDLHSELNLSSLELGDSALYFCAGSVGGQQYFGPGTRLTVL.

This clonotype has only a few counts. The V gene is TRBV6-1, the J gene TRBJ2-4, with 7 bases identical to TRBD1. Trimming removed 5 bases from V and 0 bases from J; junction bases left unmatched: 10. The CDR3 loop spans 17 amino acids. Germline CDR1 MNHNS, CDR2 SASEGT. CDR3 DNA sequence: TGTGCCAGCAGTCCCCGGGACAGCAACTTAGCCAAAAACATTCAGTACTTC. This encodes CASSPRDSNLAKNIQYF.

The rearrangement joins TRBV14 to TRBJ2-1; D is unclear. V was cut by 3 bases and J by 7 bases, with 19 bases left in between. The CDR3 has 16 residues. Germline V gives CDR1 SGHDN, CDR2 FVKESK. The CDR3 reads CASSHSLSPGGNEQFF. In DNA form, the CDR3 reads TGTGCCAGCAGCCACTCCCTGAGCCCCGGCGGTAATGAGCAGTTCTTC.

Worth noting for this clonotype: Likely a read error: the CDR3 ends without its conserved phenylalanine or tryptophan. V gene TRBV12-3 or TRBV12-4 combines with J gene TRBJ2-5; TRBD1 matches at 7 bases. This CDR3 is built from 12 residues. With 6 bases clipped from V and 10 bases from J, the junction kept 8 bases outside the gene matches. The CDR3 nucleotides read TGTGCCAGCAGGGCGACGACAGGGTTCCAGTACGTC. This translates into CASRATTGFQYV.